This TCR beta chain was retrieved from a study of CD8 T cells in Susac syndrome. FACS was used to enrich TEMRA cells, whereas the CD8+ and CD4+ T cells were obtained by negative isolation. The authors reverse transcribed roughly 0.5 to 1 ug RNA with random hexamers. MiXCR, applied by TCRdb to the immunoSEQ multiplex PCR reads, yields one record per CDR3 protein. Counted here are around 81,000 distinct CDR3 sequences, 85% to 95% occurring once; the ten biggest clones make up about 0.9%. V lost 2 bases and J lost 9, with 22 bases in between. The CDR3 covers 17 residues. The germline V gene encodes CDR1 KGHDR and CDR2 SFDVKD.

V usage is TRBV24-1 and J usage is TRBJ2-1, with D possibly TRBD2 on 5 matching bases. The sequencing input was CD8+ T cells from PBMCs. The sequence derives from a human donor with Susac syndrome. CDR3 sequence: CATSDSSGRDRYGEQFF. CDR3 DNA: TGTGCCACCAGTGATTCCTCCGGACGGGATCGGTATGGTGAGCAGTTCTTC.